These 24 T cell receptor beta chains share one sample of origin, sequenced in a study of patients and donors after allogeneic stem cell transplantation. Using its own MiXCR run on the RT-PCR reads, TCRdb lists one record per CDR3 protein. The data hold 800,000 to 1,000,000 distinct CDR3 sequences, with about 20% observed a single time. Sequencing input: blood, either unsorted or a sorted T cell fraction (not recorded which). These receptors were taken from a human donor who was either an allogeneic HSCT recipient or a stem cell or donor lymphocyte infusion donor (not recorded which). It is not recorded whose cells these are; they may come from a transplant donor.

This clonotype was picked up many times. The rearrangement uses TRBV12-3 or TRBV12-4 and TRBJ2-2, with D unresolved. The germline V and J ends were trimmed by 1 base and 1 base, with 7 bases remaining between them. CDR3 length: 15 amino acids. CDR3 sequence (DNA): TGTGCCAGCAGTTTAGGCCAGGTGAACACCGGGGAGCTGTTTTTT. Residues: CASSLGQVNTGELFF.

This clonotype was observed many times. The chain couples TRBV9 to TRBJ1-3; unclear D gene. Germline assignment: CDR1 SGDLS and CDR2 YYNGEE. The V end was cut by 5 bases, the J end by 3 bases, with 0 bases between. The CDR3 is 10 amino acids. The CDR3 DNA reads as TGTGCCAGCAGTGGAAACACCATATATTTT. Protein product: CASSGNTIYF.

J is TRBJ2-3 and V is TRBV6-1; TRBD2 agrees at 8 bases. Germline lookup yields CDR1 MNHNS and CDR2 SASEGT. V dropped 8 bases and J dropped 3; count of bases not matched to a gene: 7. This CDR3 region has 14 residues. Here the CDR3 reads CASRFKRETDTQYF. The CDR3, as DNA: TGTGCCAGCCGCTTCAAGCGGGAGACAGATACGCAGTATTTT.

The chain links TRBV20-1 to TRBJ2-3, with 9 bases aligning to TRBD2. The V segment lost 3 bases and the J segment 0 bases; nucleotides outside the gene matches: 10. This CDR3 has 17 amino acids. The germline V gene has CDR1 DFQATT and CDR2 SNEGSKA (reference sequence). CDR3 loop: CSASPLAGYASTDTQYF. In DNA form, the CDR3 reads TGCAGTGCTAGTCCCCTAGCGGGGTACGCTAGCACAGATACGCAGTATTTT.

The V gene is TRBV7-2, the J gene TRBJ1-2, with D possibly TRBD1 on 6 matching bases. The CDR3 sequence is 15 residues long. Germline assignment: CDR1 SGHTA and CDR2 FQGNSA. V was trimmed by 5 bases and J by 7 bases, leaving 20 bases between them. In nucleotides, the CDR3 is TGTGCCAGCAGCGAACTTCGGGGGGCGGGAGGTGGCTACACCTTC. It specifies CASSELRGAGGGYTF.

The rearrangement uses TRBV7-2 and TRBJ2-2; D is possibly TRBD2 (6 bases). Trimming took 1 base from V and 5 from J, leaving 11 bases between them. Per germline, CDR1 SGHTA and CDR2 FQGNSA. The CDR3 runs 15 residues. The CDR3 sequence: CASSLEWGRTGELFF. In nucleotides, the CDR3 is TGTGCCAGCAGCTTAGAATGGGGGAGGACCGGGGAGCTGTTTTTT. Combining the CDR3 with reference TRBV7-2 and TRBJ2-2 gives the whole variable domain GAGVSQSPSNKVTEKGKDVELRCDPISGHTALYWYRQSLGQGLEFLIYFQGNSAPDKSGLPSDRFSAERTGGSVSTLTIQRTQQEDSAVYLCASSLEWGRTGELFFGEGSRLTVL.

This clonotype has only a few counts. V gene TRBV11-2 combines with J gene TRBJ1-3; D remains unclear. The germline V and J ends were trimmed by 1 base and 1 base, with 17 bases remaining between them. The CDR3 runs 18 residues. Germline values: CDR1 SGHAT, CDR2 FQNNGV. The CDR3 loop reads CASSLGPLGSKSGNTIYF. The CDR3, as DNA: TGTGCCAGCAGCTTAGGCCCTTTGGGATCAAAGTCTGGAAACACCATATATTTT.

This clonotype has more than one count but fewer than ten. V and J are TRBV7-2 and TRBJ2-3; 9 positions agree with TRBD1. V trimming: 2 bases; J trimming: 6 bases; junction bases outside the gene matches: 9. Germline assignment: CDR1 SGHTA and CDR2 FQGNSA. The CDR3 sequence is 16 residues long. CDR3 residues: CASSLNPTGGVDTQYF. CDR3 coding DNA: TGTGCCAGCAGCTTAAATCCGACAGGGGGGGTGGATACGCAGTATTTT.

This sequence joins TRBV5-1 and TRBJ1-1, with a tentative D call TRBD1 (5 bases). Between the trimmed V and J ends, which lost 0 bases and 7 bases, there was a span of 10 bases. Germline V CDR1 and CDR2: SGHRS, YFSETQ. The CDR3 spans 13 residues. CDR3 sequence: CASSLGRTNEAFF. The CDR3, as DNA: TGCGCCAGCAGCTTGGGGAGGACAAATGAAGCTTTCTTT.

J is TRBJ2-1 and V is TRBV7-9, with D perhaps matching TRBD2 (5 bases). The CDR3 runs to 14 residues. V was clipped by 0 bases and J by 8 bases, with 11 bases between them. In germline, CDR1 is SEHNR, CDR2 FQNEAQ (reference sequence). The CDR3 DNA is TGTGCCAGCAGCTTAGCGAGGGTAGCCGATGAGCAGTTCTTC. Amino acids: CASSLARVADEQFF.

This clonotype was detected only a few times. This rearrangement joins TRBV5-1 to TRBJ2-1; TRBD2 matches 12 bases. Trimming at V came to 4 bases and at J to 9 bases, leaving 11 bases not matched to a gene. CDR3 length: 16 residues. The germline CDR1 and CDR2 sequences are SGHRS and YFSETQ. This CDR3 reads CASSQTPGLAGIEQFF. The CDR3 bases are TGCGCCAGCAGCCAAACCCCGGGACTAGCGGGCATTGAGCAGTTCTTC.

This clonotype occurred a few times. The J gene is TRBJ1-2, the V gene TRBV20-1; 8 positions match TRBD1. Per the germline V gene, CDR1 is DFQATT and CDR2 is SNEGSKA (reference sequence). This CDR3 comprises 13 residues. Trimming cost V 6 bases and J 3 bases; bases outside gene matches: 6. CDR3: CSAWTGSYYGYTF. In DNA, the CDR3 is TGCAGTGCGTGGACAGGGAGTTACTATGGCTACACCTTC.

The chain joins TRBV7-2 to TRBJ2-2; 10 bases are a match to TRBD1. V gave up 3 bases and J gave up 4 bases; unmatched junction bases: 2. The CDR3 covers 15 residues. Germline loops: CDR1 SGHTA, CDR2 FQGNSA. The CDR3 region is CASSFDRGRTGELFF. CDR3 DNA sequence: TGTGCCAGCAGCTTCGACAGGGGGCGCACCGGGGAGCTGTTTTTT.

The genes are TRBV10-3 and TRBJ2-7; TRBD2 might be the D (5 bases). Germline V gives CDR1 ENHRY, CDR2 SYGVKD. CDR3 length equals 14 residues. V gave up 3 bases and J gave up 2 bases, with 11 bases separating them. Written as DNA, the CDR3 is TGTGCCATCAGTGAACCTAGCAAAACCTACGAGCAGTACTTC. Translated: CAISEPSKTYEQYF.

This clonotype was counted only a few times. V and J are TRBV29-1 and TRBJ2-7; D possibly corresponds to TRBD1 (6 bases). V was shortened by 6 bases and J by 2 bases, with 17 bases between the two germline ends. Germline assignment: CDR1 SQVTM and CDR2 ANQGSEA. The CDR3 is 14 amino acids. The CDR3 bases are TGCAGCGTCCGGGACACATCAAGACCCTACGAGCAGTACTTC. Translation: CSVRDTSRPYEQYF.

This clonotype has at least ten counts. This rearrangement joins TRBV12-3 or TRBV12-4 to TRBJ1-2; D uncertain. The CDR3 extends over 14 amino acids. The V end lost 3 bases, the J end lost 2 bases, and 10 bases lay between the germline ends. DNA of the CDR3: TGTGCCAGCAGTTTCTTCCAAACCAACTATGGCTACACCTTC. Translated: CASSFFQTNYGYTF.

This clonotype was picked up a small number of times. The chain joins TRBV2 to TRBJ2-2, with D perhaps matching TRBD1 or TRBD2 (6 bases each). V was pared by 7 bases and J by 0 bases, with 12 bases between. CDR1 SNHLY and CDR2 FYNNEI come from the germline V gene. The CDR3 totals 15 residues. The CDR3 loop is CASKGGLSNTGELFF. The DNA of the CDR3 is TGTGCCAGCAAGGGGGGTCTATCGAACACCGGGGAGCTGTTTTTT.

This clonotype has a count of ten or more. CDR3 region: CASSLSELPYNEQFF. In DNA form, the CDR3 reads TGCGCCAGCAGCTTAAGCGAGCTTCCCTACAATGAGCAGTTCTTC. The chain employs TRBV5-1 and TRBJ2-1; D is unresolved. The germline V gene encodes CDR1 SGHRS and CDR2 YFSETQ. The CDR3 covers 15 residues. V was clipped by 2 bases and J by 2 bases, with 11 bases between them.

This clonotype was seen repeatedly, ten times or more. The chain carries TRBV4-1 and TRBJ1-1; D gene ambiguous. Per germline, CDR1 MGHRA and CDR2 YSYEKL. V was shortened by 5 bases and J by 1 base, with 14 bases between the two germline ends. The CDR3 sequence is 15 residues long. CDR3 residues: CASSSEPERNTEAFF. The DNA for the CDR3 is TGCGCCAGCAGCTCCGAACCTGAGCGGAACACTGAAGCTTTCTTT.

This clonotype was seen more than once but under ten times. The rearrangement uses TRBV5-1 and TRBJ2-2, with D unclear. Germline-derived CDR1 and CDR2 are SGHRS and YFSETQ. Trimming removed 1 base at V and 7 bases at J, with 5 bases between. This CDR3 is 12 amino acids long. CDR3 loop: CASSLNFGELFF. In DNA form, the CDR3 reads TGCGCCAGCAGCTTGAATTTCGGGGAGCTGTTTTTT.

In its sample, this clonotype was seen many times. This chain links TRBV7-9 with TRBJ1-1, with D unclear. CDR3 size: 14 residues. Germline-derived CDR1 and CDR2 are SEHNR and FQNEAQ (reference sequence). V gave up 2 bases and J gave up 7 bases, with 14 bases separating them. Here the CDR3 reads CASSLNTPALEAFF. The DNA for the CDR3 is TGTGCCAGCAGCTTAAATACACCCGCCCTTGAAGCTTTCTTT.

The table lists this clonotype with a few counts. The chain couples TRBV24-1 to TRBJ2-2; 9 nucleotides line up with TRBD1. Germline CDR1 and CDR2: KGHDR and SFDVKD. V trimming: 0 bases; J trimming: 6 bases; junction bases outside the gene matches: 1. The CDR3 is 15 amino acids. The CDR3 nucleotides read TGTGCCACCAGTGATTTGCGGACAGGGGCCGGGGAGCTGTTTTTT. This codes for CATSDLRTGAGELFF.

The chain combines TRBV5-6 with TRBJ2-3; TRBD1 aligns across 7 bases. V was pared by 7 bases and J by 6 bases, with 8 bases of the junction left unmatched. The germline gives CDR1 SGHDT, CDR2 YYEEEE. This CDR3 contains 13 residues. CDR3 nucleotide sequence: TGTGCCAGCTATTCACAGGGGACGGATACGCAGTATTTT. This gives the protein CASYSQGTDTQYF.

This sequence joins TRBV29-1 and TRBJ2-7; D might be TRBD1 (6 bases). The CDR3 is made up of 12 amino acids. Germline V gene data show CDR1 as SQVTM and CDR2 as ANQGSEA. The V end lost 4 bases, the J end lost 1 base, and 8 bases lay between the germline ends. For the CDR3, the DNA is TGCAGCGTTGCTGGACAGTCCTACGAGCAGTACTTC. Its translation: CSVAGQSYEQYF.